This is a list of T cell receptor beta chains from one sample in a study of blood T cell repertoires in COVID-19. Clones were sequenced by immunoSEQ multiplex PCR, and TCRdb holds only the in-frame ones, with some missing. The sample has approximately 240,000 clones; approximately 81% are singletons. Input material: peripheral blood. The source is a woman in her fifties or sixties who had recovered from COVID-19. Both conserved end residues are part of each CDR3. D genes are given only for firm matches. Size is stated for part of the rows, as once, few or many counts, or as a class when the clone is expanded.

>TRBD1|TRBJ2-2|TRBV11-2|few
TGTGCCAGCAGCTCCCCGGGACAGGGCTACGGGGAGCTGTTTTTT
CASSSPGQGYGELFF
>.|TRBJ2-7|TRBV7-2|few
TGTGCCAGCAGCTTCGGGGCCTACGAGCAGTACTTC
CASSFGAYEQYF
>.|TRBJ2-1|TRBV9|.
TGTGCCAGCAGCGTAGGGCCCGGGGGTACCTACAATGAGCAGTTCTTC
CASSVGPGGTYNEQFF
>.|TRBJ1-1|TRBV10-3|.
TGTGCCATCAGTGATAGGCAGGCGAACACTGAAGCTTTCTTT
CAISDRQANTEAFF
>TRBD2|TRBJ2-1|TRBV5-1|.
TGCGCCAGCAGCTCCCAGCGGGGGGGTCCTCAGTTCTTC
CASSSQRGGPQFF
>.|TRBJ2-7|TRBV11-1|.
TGTGCCAGCAGCTTACGGGGGAATTCAGCGGAGCAGTACTTC
CASSLRGNSAEQYF
>TRBD1|TRBJ1-4|TRBV6-6|.
TGTGCCAGCAGTTGGTACAGGGGGCGCGGTGAAAAACTGTTTTTT
CASSWYRGRGEKLFF
>TRBD1|TRBJ1-2|TRBV30|few
TGTGCCTGGAGCACCGGGACAGATTCCGACTATGGCTACACCTTC
CAWSTGTDSDYGYTF
>TRBD2|TRBJ2-2|TRBV2|.
TGTGCCAGCAGTGTCCTAGCGGCGAACACCGGGGAGCTGTTTTTT
CASSVLAANTGELFF
>TRBD1|TRBJ2-7|TRBV6-2/TRBV6-3|.
TGTGCCAGCAGTCTGGGGACAGGGAGTTTGTACGAGCAGTACTTC
CASSLGTGSLYEQYF
>.|TRBJ1-5|TRBV5-8|.
TGTGCCAGCAGCGAGCAGGGAAACCGACCCCAGCATTTT
CASSEQGNRPQHF
>TRBD2|TRBJ2-5|TRBV7-7|.
TGTGCTAGCAGCCCCCGCCTGGGACTAGCGGGGGTATTCCAAGAGACCCAGTACTTC
CASSPRLGLAGVFQETQYF
>TRBD1|TRBJ1-5|TRBV9|.
TGTGCCAGCAGCCCAGGGACAGGGGCCTATCAGCCCCAGCATTTT
CASSPGTGAYQPQHF
>.|TRBJ1-1|TRBV5-5|.
TGTGCCAGCAGCTTGGAGCGGGGAGGGGGCACTGAAGCTTTCTTT
CASSLERGGGTEAFF
>.|TRBJ2-2|TRBV2|once
TGTGCCAGCAGAACAGACGGGGAGCTGTTTTTT
CASRTDGELFF
>TRBD1|TRBJ2-3|TRBV6-5|.
TGTGCCAGCGGACGACAGGGTGATGGGGCAGATACGCAGTATTTT
CASGRQGDGADTQYF
>TRBD1|TRBJ2-7|TRBV4-3|.
TGCGCCAGCAGCCAGGCCGGACAGGGGGGCTCCTACGAGCAGTACTTC
CASSQAGQGGSYEQYF
>.|TRBJ1-1|TRBV11-2|.
TGTGCCAGCAGCCAGAACAGGGATAAAGCTTTCTTT
CASSQNRDKAFF
>.|TRBJ2-3|TRBV3-1/TRBV3-2|.
TGTGCCAGCAGCCTCCTGGGCTCAGGTACGCAGTATTTT
CASSLLGSGTQYF
>.|TRBJ1-2|TRBV27|.
TGTGCCAGCAGCCCGCCCTGGGGGGGGCAGGGCTATGGCTACACCTTC
CASSPPWGGQGYGYTF
>TRBD2|TRBJ2-1|TRBV5-1|many
TGCGCCAGCAGCCCGACTAGCGGGGGGCCCTACAATGAGCAGTTCTTC
CASSPTSGGPYNEQFF
>TRBD2|TRBJ2-3|TRBV2|.
TGTGCCAGCAACGGACTAGCGGGGGGCACAGATACGCAGTATTTT
CASNGLAGGTDTQYF
>.|TRBJ1-2|TRBV5-1|.
TGCGCCAGCAGCTTGGACAGTCAAAACTATGGCTACACCTTC
CASSLDSQNYGYTF
>.|TRBJ2-5|TRBV5-1|.
TGCGCCAGCAGCTCTCTAGGGACACCCCAAGAGACCCAGTACTTC
CASSSLGTPQETQYF
>TRBD2|TRBJ2-3|TRBV30|.
TGTGCCTGGAGTGGGCTAGCGGGGGGCCGAGATACGCAGTATTTT
CAWSGLAGGRDTQYF
>TRBD2|TRBJ2-7|TRBV4-1|few
TGCGCCAGCAGCCAAGATTGGGAAACTAGCGGGGGAACCTACGAGCAGTACTTC
CASSQDWETSGGTYEQYF
>.|TRBJ1-1|TRBV6-6|.
TGTGCCAGCAGTTACGACAGGAGGACTTTCTTT
CASSYDRRTFF
>.|TRBJ2-5|TRBV19|.
TGTGCCAGTAGTATACAGGGAAGTGGAGAGACCCAGTACTTC
CASSIQGSGETQYF
>.|TRBJ1-6|TRBV19|.
TGTGCCAGTAGTATTCCAGGGGATAATTCACCCCTCCACTTT
CASSIPGDNSPLHF
>TRBD1|TRBJ1-2|TRBV7-9|.
TGTGCCAGCAGCCTCCAGGGGGCTTTCTATGGCTACACCTTC
CASSLQGAFYGYTF
>TRBD2|TRBJ2-5|TRBV5-6|once
TGTGCCAGCAGCTCCCTGAGACCGGGACTAGCGGGGGAGAAAGAGACCCAGTACTTC
CASSSLRPGLAGEKETQYF
>TRBD1|TRBJ2-3|TRBV28|.
TGTGCCAGCAGTTTAGAGGGGACAGGGGGGGGCCTTAGCACAGATACGCAGTATTTT
CASSLEGTGGGLSTDTQYF
>TRBD1|TRBJ1-3|TRBV7-2|.
TGTGCCAGCAGCCTGGACAGGGGGCTTGACACCATATATTTT
CASSLDRGLDTIYF
>TRBD1|TRBJ1-2|TRBV7-9|.
TGTGCCAGCAGCGGAACCGAGAGGACAGGGAACTATGGCTACACCTTC
CASSGTERTGNYGYTF
>TRBD1|TRBJ1-2|TRBV18|.
TGTGCCAGCTCACCACCAGGACAGGGGGATAATGGCTACACCTTC
CASSPPGQGDNGYTF
>TRBD2|TRBJ2-3|TRBV9|.
TGTGCCAGCAGCGTAAGCGGGGTCACAGATACGCAGTATTTT
CASSVSGVTDTQYF
>TRBD2|TRBJ2-3|TRBV5-4|once
TGTGCCAGCAGCTTGGCCAGCGGGGGTGAAACAGATACGCAGTATTTT
CASSLASGGETDTQYF
>.|TRBJ1-1|TRBV29-1|once
TGCAGCGTTGAATCAGGTCTTGGGTTGGCCACTGAAGCTTTCTTT
CSVESGLGLATEAFF